The 10 T cell receptor beta chains below were found in one sample sequenced in a study of cytomegalovirus exposure and HLA in healthy donors. PCR involved 60 Vbeta and 13 Jbeta primers. The data were produced by immunoSEQ multiplex PCR, yet TCRdb's version contains in-frame clones alone and is incomplete. The top ten hold approximately 0.36% of the sample, which has about 200,000 clones, roughly 80% seen once. Source material: PBMCs. These receptor sequences come from a male donor in good health and CMV-seropositive.

The chain couples TRBV6-1 to TRBJ2-7; 11 bases match TRBD1. The CDR3 length is 13 residues. Germline values: CDR1 MNHNS, CDR2 SASEGT. V lost 6 bases and J lost 5; bases outside the gene matches: 3. This chain's CDR3 is CASRLGQGDEQYF. The CDR3 DNA follows: TGTGCCAGCAGGTTGGGACAGGGGGACGAGCAGTACTTC.

The rearrangement links TRBV25-1 to TRBJ2-7; D uncertain. Germline V lookup: CDR1 MGHDK, CDR2 SYGVNS. The V end was cut by 5 bases, the J end by 0 bases, with 11 bases between. This CDR3 is 14 amino acids long. The CDR3 DNA reads as TGTGCCAGCAGTAGTACAGTATCCTCCTACGAGCAGTACTTC. Translating gives CASSSTVSSYEQYF.

This clone was seen once. Other nucleotide sequences from this sample produce the same CDR3. The chain recombines TRBV4-2 with TRBJ2-7, with 12 bases fitting TRBD2. The germline V gene has CDR1 LGHNA and CDR2 YNFKEQ. V was clipped by 1 base and J by 2 bases; unmatched bases: 0. The CDR3 loop spans 15 amino acids. The CDR3 sequence is CASSQGLAGAYEQYF. CDR3 nucleotide sequence: TGTGCCAGCAGCCAAGGACTAGCGGGGGCCTACGAGCAGTACTTC.

The rearrangement uses TRBV5-4 and TRBJ2-7, with a possible D match to TRBD2 (6 bases). The V end lost 3 bases, the J end lost 0 bases, and 13 bases lay between the germline ends. Germline-derived CDR1 and CDR2 are SGHNT and YYREEE (reference sequence). The CDR3 loop spans 15 amino acids. CDR3 in DNA: TGTGCCAGCAGCTGGGGGACTGATCTCTCCTACGAGCAGTACTTC. Amino acids: CASSWGTDLSYEQYF.

The chain couples TRBV30 to TRBJ1-1; D might be TRBD1 (6 bases). The CDR3 contains 15 residues. The V and J ends lost 0 bases and 4 bases respectively, with 15 bases between them. CDR1 and CDR2 from the germline V gene are GTSNPN and SVGIG (reference sequence). CDR3 sequence reads: CAWSVGTRGGTEAFF. CDR3 coding DNA: TGTGCCTGGAGTGTAGGGACGAGGGGGGGCACTGAAGCTTTCTTT.

As to this clone: Other DNA sequences in the same sample also yield this CDR3. The genes are TRBV20-1 and TRBJ2-7, with a weak D call TRBD1 (5 bases). V lost 2 bases to trimming and J lost 6 bases, with 8 bases between them. CDR3 length: 11 amino acids. The germline V gene encodes CDR1 DFQATT and CDR2 SNEGSKA (reference sequence). CDR3: CSARQGPEQYF. The CDR3 DNA is TGCAGTGCTAGACAGGGTCCCGAGCAGTACTTC.

The CDR3 region is CASLGRTESYEQYF. CDR3 bases: TGTGCCAGCTTGGGTCGGACAGAGTCCTACGAGCAGTACTTC. The chain carries TRBV5-4 and TRBJ2-5, with D possibly being TRBD1 (6 bases). The DNA end lines up better with TRBJ2-7; the J call may be wrong. Germline-derived CDR1 and CDR2 are SGHNT and YYREEE (reference sequence). The CDR3 runs to 14 residues.

The rearrangement uses TRBV2 and TRBJ1-1; D is possibly TRBD1 (6 bases). V dropped 1 base and J dropped 1 base, with 10 bases sitting between them. Germline loops: CDR1 SNHLY, CDR2 FYNNEI. The CDR3 is 15 residues long. The CDR3 is CASSEDPGANTEAFF. As DNA, the CDR3 is TGTGCCAGCAGTGAAGATCCAGGGGCGAACACTGAAGCTTTCTTT.

The CDR3 DNA reads TGCGCCAGCGCATCAGGGTATCCGGAGAATGAGCAGTTCTTC. As protein: CASASGYPENEQFF. The chain links TRBV4-3 to TRBJ2-1; D is perhaps TRBD1 (5 bases). Germline values: CDR1 LGHNA, CDR2 YSLEER. The CDR3 totals 14 residues. Trimming shortened V by 8 bases and J by 7 bases, and 18 bases separated the two germline ends.

This chain joins TRBV7-9 and TRBJ1-2; D is uncertain. V lost 5 bases and J lost 2, with 9 bases in between. The CDR3 sequence is 13 residues long. Germline values: CDR1 SEHNR, CDR2 FQNEAQ (reference sequence). CDR3 sequence reads: CASSPYSNYGYTF. For the CDR3, the DNA is TGTGCCAGCAGCCCATACAGCAACTATGGCTACACCTTC.